One and the same sample provided the 27 T cell receptor beta chains below, sequenced in a study of T cells expressing NK-cell markers. TCRdb reprocessed the 5' RACE reads and reports one entry per CDR3 protein, with no DNA. The sample data list about 380,000 distinct CDR3 sequences. Sequencing was carried out using blood T cells: a sorted CD56 or NKG2C T cell subset, CD4+ or CD8+ T cells, or bulk PBMC T cells (not recorded which). These TCRs come from a man between 18 and 69 years old in good health.

The V call is TRBV7-9, the J call TRBJ2-7. This CDR3 contains 16 residues. Germline CDR1 and CDR2: SEHNR and FQNEAQ (reference sequence). The CDR3 sequence: CASSLEAVGASYEQYF.

The CDR3 sequence: CASSLDISGGTDTQYF. The rearrangement joins TRBV5-5 to TRBJ2-3; without DNA, the TCRdb call of TRBD2 cannot be checked. The CDR3 runs to 16 residues. Germline CDR1 is SGHKS and CDR2 is YYEKEE (reference sequence).

The chain is built from TRBV18 and TRBJ1-3. Germline V lookup: CDR1 KGHSH, CDR2 LQKENI. CDR3 length equals 15 residues. The CDR3 loop is CASSPPGFSGNTIYF. The entire variable domain, with the rest obtained from reference TRBV18 and TRBJ1-3, is as follows: NAGVMQNPRHLVRRRGQEARLRCSPMKGHSHVYWYRQLPEEGLKFMVYLQKENIIDESGMPKERFSAEFPKEGPSILRIQQVVRGDSAAYFCASSPPGFSGNTIYFGEGSWLTVV.

The CDR3 sequence is CASSSPRGSGGAHTGELFF. The rearrangement uses TRBV7-3 and TRBJ2-2; the D call of TRBD2 rests on TCRdb alone, since no DNA is present to check it. Germline V gene lookup returns CDR1 SGHTA and CDR2 FQGTGA. The CDR3 covers 19 residues. Filled out from reference TRBV7-3 and TRBJ2-2, the complete variable domain reads GAGVSQTPSNKVTEKGKYVELRCDPISGHTALYWYRQSLGQGPEFLIYFQGTGAADDSGLPNDRFFAVRPEGSVSTLKIQRTERGDSAVYLCASSSPRGSGGAHTGELFFGEGSRLTVL.

This chain connects TRBV3-1 to TRBJ2-1. Germline lookup yields CDR1 LGHDT and CDR2 YNNKEL (reference sequence). The CDR3 has 13 residues. CDR3 residues: CASSQGGAKAQFF.

The J gene is TRBJ2-3, the V gene TRBV28; TCRdb's assignment of TRBD1 cannot be checked, as there is no DNA. From germline, CDR1 is MDHEN and CDR2 SYDVKM. This CDR3 has 14 amino acids. The CDR3 reads CASSFAGRGDTQYF. Full variable domain (missing parts from reference TRBV28 and TRBJ2-3): DVKVTQSSRYLVKRTGEKVFLECVQDMDHENMFWYRQDPGLGLRLIYFSYDVKMKEKGDIPEGYSVSREKKERFSLILESASTNQTSMYLCASSFAGRGDTQYFGPGTRLTVL.

The genes are TRBV7-2 and TRBJ2-2; checking the TCRdb D call of TRBD1 is not possible without DNA. The germline V gene has CDR1 SGHTA and CDR2 FQGNSA. The CDR3 extends over 14 amino acids. This CDR3 reads CASSLHAPIGELFF.

The rearrangement uses TRBV20-1 and TRBJ2-3; the TRBD2 assignment by TCRdb is unverifiable without DNA. Germline CDR1 is DFQATT and CDR2 is SNEGSKA (reference sequence). The CDR3 has 16 residues. Here the CDR3 reads CSARLEGGEGTDTQYF.

The gene calls are TRBV2 and TRBJ2-3; TCRdb returns TRBD1, unconfirmable since there is no DNA. The CDR3 runs 14 residues. Germline CDR1 is SNHLY and CDR2 is FYNNEI. CDR3 region: CASSQGVGTDTQYF.

The genes are TRBV5-4 and TRBJ1-2; TCRdb reports TRBD1, a call that lacks DNA to check it against. This CDR3 has 15 residues. CDR1 is SGHNT, CDR2 YYREEE, per germline (reference sequence). CDR3 region: CASSLATTGLYGYTF.

The chain uses TRBV2 and TRBJ1-2; TCRdb selects TRBD1, and the lack of DNA leaves this call unchecked. Germline V gene lookup returns CDR1 SNHLY and CDR2 FYNNEI. The CDR3 is 15 residues long. The CDR3 loop is CASSSIPGQKYGYTF.

The chain is built from TRBV20-1 and TRBJ2-7; TCRdb's assignment of TRBD1 cannot be checked, as there is no DNA. This CDR3 is 13 amino acids long. CDR1 and CDR2 (germline): DFQATT, SNEGSKA (reference sequence). CDR3 amino acids: CSAQVAGRHEQYF.

The J gene is TRBJ2-3, the V gene TRBV29-1; TCRdb reports TRBD2, a call that lacks DNA to check it against. The CDR3 length is 14 residues. The germline gives CDR1 SQVTM, CDR2 ANQGSEA. The CDR3: CSVEVSGSTDTQYF.

The V gene is TRBV7-6, the J gene TRBJ2-6; the TCRdb call, TRBD1, lacks DNA for checking. This CDR3 region has 17 residues. The germline CDR1 and CDR2 sequences are SGHVS and FNYEAQ. The CDR3 here is CASSSTGREVGANVLTF.

The genes are TRBV11-2 and TRBJ2-5; TCRdb reports TRBD2, a call that lacks DNA to check it against. The CDR3 is 18 residues long. The V gene's germline CDR1 is SGHAT and CDR2 FQNNGV. The chain's CDR3 is CASSLGIAGGTFQETQYF.

This sequence joins TRBV2 and TRBJ1-2; TCRdb names TRBD1, which stays unverified in the absence of DNA. The CDR3 consists of 13 residues. Germline V gene lookup returns CDR1 SNHLY and CDR2 FYNNEI. The CDR3: CASSHGQARGYTF.

The V gene is TRBV3-1, the J gene TRBJ2-5; TCRdb returns TRBD1, unconfirmable since there is no DNA. Germline V gene sequence: CDR1 LGHDT, CDR2 YNNKEL (reference sequence). This CDR3 is built from 15 residues. The CDR3 spells CASTSAGTGGETQYF.

The chain combines TRBV3-1 with TRBJ1-2; as DNA is missing, the TRBD1 call by TCRdb cannot be tested. The V gene's germline CDR1 is LGHDT and CDR2 YNNKEL (reference sequence). The CDR3 is 14 amino acids. The CDR3 loop is CASSLDRGRRGYTF.

V gene TRBV20-1 combines with J gene TRBJ2-5; lacking DNA, the TRBD2 call made by TCRdb goes unchecked. The CDR3 sequence is 14 residues long. Germline V CDR1 and CDR2: DFQATT, SNEGSKA (reference sequence). The chain's CDR3 is CSARAETYQETQYF.

This chain links TRBV18 with TRBJ2-1; TCRdb selects TRBD1, and the lack of DNA leaves this call unchecked. Germline assignment: CDR1 KGHSH and CDR2 LQKENI. The CDR3 totals 15 residues. The CDR3 loop is CASSLGTGRRNEQFF. Variable domain in full (rest from reference TRBV18 and TRBJ2-1): NAGVMQNPRHLVRRRGQEARLRCSPMKGHSHVYWYRQLPEEGLKFMVYLQKENIIDESGMPKERFSAEFPKEGPSILRIQQVVRGDSAAYFCASSLGTGRRNEQFFGPGTRLTVL.

This chain links TRBV5-1 with TRBJ2-5. Germline values: CDR1 SGHRS, CDR2 YFSETQ. This CDR3 comprises 15 residues. CDR3 in amino acids: CASSRDSPHQETQYF.

The J gene is TRBJ1-6, the V gene TRBV20-1; the D call from TCRdb, TRBD1, cannot be confirmed without DNA. Germline values: CDR1 DFQATT, CDR2 SNEGSKA (reference sequence). The CDR3 contains 13 residues. CDR3 sequence reads: CSARDPWGELLHF.

The J gene is TRBJ2-7, the V gene TRBV5-1; with no DNA, the TCRdb D assignment of TRBD2 cannot be verified. CDR3 length: 16 amino acids. CDR1 and CDR2 (germline): SGHRS, YFSETQ. The CDR3 reads CASSPLTNFPSYEQYF.

The chain links TRBV4-1 to TRBJ1-4; TCRdb returns TRBD1, unconfirmable since there is no DNA. The CDR3 totals 16 residues. Germline V gene sequence: CDR1 MGHRA, CDR2 YSYEKL. CDR3 loop: CASSQDWSGGVKKLFF.

CDR3 amino acids: CASSQDRDRVTSVF. The chain is built from TRBV4-1 and TRBJ1-1; TCRdb returns TRBD1, unconfirmable since there is no DNA. The CDR3 runs 14 residues. Germline V gene sequence: CDR1 MGHRA, CDR2 YSYEKL.

The CDR3 sequence: CSAQPRQGFVGELFF. The chain carries TRBV20-1 and TRBJ2-2; there is no DNA to check the TCRdb D call of TRBD1. The CDR3 is 15 amino acids. Germline-derived CDR1 and CDR2 are DFQATT and SNEGSKA (reference sequence).

The V call is TRBV29-1, the J call TRBJ1-2; TCRdb's D call, TRBD1, is unchecked because there is no DNA. The CDR3 totals 14 residues. Germline CDR1 and CDR2: SQVTM and ANQGSEA. The CDR3: CSVETGGANYGYTF.